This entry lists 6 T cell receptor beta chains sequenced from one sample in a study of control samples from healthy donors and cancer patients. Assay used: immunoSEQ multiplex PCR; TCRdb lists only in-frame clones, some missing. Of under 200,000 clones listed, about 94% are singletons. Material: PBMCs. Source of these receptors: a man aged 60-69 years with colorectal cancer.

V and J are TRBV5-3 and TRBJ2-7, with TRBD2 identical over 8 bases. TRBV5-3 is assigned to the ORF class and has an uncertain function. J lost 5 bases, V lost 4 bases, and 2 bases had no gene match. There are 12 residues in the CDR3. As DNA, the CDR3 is TGTGCCAGAAGCCGGGAGGGGGACGAGCAGTACTTC. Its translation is CARSREGDEQYF.

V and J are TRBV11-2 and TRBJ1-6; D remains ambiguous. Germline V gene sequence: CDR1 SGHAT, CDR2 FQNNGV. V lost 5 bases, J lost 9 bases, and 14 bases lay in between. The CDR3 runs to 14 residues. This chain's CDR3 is CASSPRAWGSPLHF. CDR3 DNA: TGTGCCAGCAGCCCTCGGGCCTGGGGTTCACCCCTCCACTTT. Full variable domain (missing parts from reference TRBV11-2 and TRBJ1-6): EAGVAQSPRYKIIEKRQSVAFWCNPISGHATLYWYQQILGQGPKLLIQFQNNGVVDDSQLPKDRFSAERLKGVDSTLKIQPAKLEDSAVYLCASSPRAWGSPLHFGNGTRLTVT.

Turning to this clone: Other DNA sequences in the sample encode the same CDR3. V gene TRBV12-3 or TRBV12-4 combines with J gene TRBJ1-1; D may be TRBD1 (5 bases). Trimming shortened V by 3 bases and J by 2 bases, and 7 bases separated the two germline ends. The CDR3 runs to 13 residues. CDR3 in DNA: TGTGCCAGCAGTTTTGGGGGTAACACTGAAGCTTTCTTT. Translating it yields CASSFGGNTEAFF.

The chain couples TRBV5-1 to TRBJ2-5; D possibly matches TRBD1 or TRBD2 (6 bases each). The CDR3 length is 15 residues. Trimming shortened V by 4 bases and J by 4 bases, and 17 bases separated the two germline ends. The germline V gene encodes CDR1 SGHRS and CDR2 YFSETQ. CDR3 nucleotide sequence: TGCGCCAGCAGCCTCCAGGGGCGGGGTGGAGAGACCCAGTACTTC. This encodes CASSLQGRGGETQYF.

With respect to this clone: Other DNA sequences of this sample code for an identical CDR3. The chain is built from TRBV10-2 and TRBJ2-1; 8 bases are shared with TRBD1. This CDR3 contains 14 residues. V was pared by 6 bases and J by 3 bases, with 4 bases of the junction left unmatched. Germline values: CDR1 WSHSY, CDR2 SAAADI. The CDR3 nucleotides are TGCGCCAGCAGCGCGACAGGGGTCTACAATGAGCAGTTCTTC. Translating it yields CASSATGVYNEQFF.

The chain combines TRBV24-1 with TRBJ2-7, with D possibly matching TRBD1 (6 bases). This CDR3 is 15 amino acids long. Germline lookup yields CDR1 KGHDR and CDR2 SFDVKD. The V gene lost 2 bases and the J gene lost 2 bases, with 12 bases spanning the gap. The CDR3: CATSDWVRGAYEQYF. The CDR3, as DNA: TGTGCCACCAGTGATTGGGTCAGGGGAGCCTACGAGCAGTACTTC.